This T cell receptor (beta chain) was captured by sequencing in a study of blood T cells in healthy people across ages. Study context: Per two T cells, about one barcoded beta molecule was captured through template switching.

A second roughly 6 to 12 cycle PCR used barcoded and J-beta primers. Every single cDNA molecule received a tag from a template-switch adaptor with 12 random nucleotides. TCRdb passed the 5' RACE reads through MiXCR, listing each CDR3 protein once. The table lists some 560,000 distinct CDR3 sequences, about 27% of them singletons. General study findings and limits: Observed TCR beta diversity per million T cells went down as age went up. This fall followed a roughly linear course with age.

On this clonotype: The antigen remains unidentified.

Germline values: CDR1 MGHRA, CDR2 YSYEKL. V was clipped by 4 bases and J by 2 bases, with 14 bases between them. The CDR3 covers 15 residues. The same sample was also studied in work on T cells of mothers and their children.

The TCR originated in a boy aged 2 to 9 in good health. The V call is TRBV4-1, the J call TRBJ1-2; D gene unclear. Sequenced sample: blood. The DNA for the CDR3 is TGCGCCAGCAGCCCCACTTTCCTGAAAAACTATGGCTACACCTTC. Protein sequence: CASSPTFLKNYGYTF.